This TCR beta chain stems from a study of blood T cell repertoires in COVID-19. Measured with immunoSEQ multiplex PCR; TCRdb has only the in-frame clones, and not every one. In the table there are a few hundred thousand clones, about three quarters of which are singletons. The trim removed 3 bases at V and 0 bases at J, leaving 2 bases unmatched. The CDR3 is made up of 15 amino acids. CDR1 is SEHNR and CDR2 is FQNEAQ in the germline V gene (reference sequence). In its sample, this clone was seen once. J is TRBJ2-3 and V is TRBV7-9; 8 bases line up with TRBD2. Sequencing was carried out using peripheral blood. This TCR came from a woman of 80 years or more with acute or convalescent COVID-19. The CDR3 sequence is CASSFSGISTDTQYF. CDR3 sequence (DNA): TGTGCCAGCAGCTTTAGCGGGATAAGCACAGATACGCAGTATTTT.